The source of this TCR delta chain is a study of human gamma delta and Vdelta1 T cells listed by TCRdb under 2018. Regarding the study in general: In this study, the researchers looked at Delta One T cells, which are Vd1+ gamma-delta T cells, to see how well they work as cytotoxic effectors against acute myeloid leukemia.

The germline V gene gives CDR1 as TSWWSYY and CDR2 as QGS. V is pared back by 0 bases and J by 0 bases, with 35 bases lying between the germline termini. There are 24 amino acids in the CDR3, from cysteine to phenylalanine inclusive. Only the CDR3 DNA is retained, 72 bases long and in frame from the first base. By sample share, this clone is large (0.1 to 1%). Its antigen is still unknown. There are no base qualities to consult, and no much larger clone falls within one base. Library method: PCR. Sequencer: Illumina MiSeq. TCRdb called clones anew from the public reads via CATT; matching DNA rows were later pooled. The sample table shows some 1,500 delta-chain clones, and approximately 41% are seen once. The ten most abundant clones make up 5% of the sample.

What was sequenced was Vdelta1 gamma-delta T cells from blood. The cell subset or site label here, explained by the study, means: Vd1+ T cells from peripheral blood. The chain is encoded by TRDV1 joined to TRDJ1, and perhaps TRDD3 as D gene, on 6 matching bases. The sequence came from a human donor in good health. The CDR3 here reads CALGELATNYLRDGTGTHTDKLIF. The sequence in DNA is TGTGCTCTTGGGGAACTAGCCACTAACTACCTACGTGACGGTACTGGGACCCACACCGATAAACTCATCTTT.